These T cell receptor beta chains were read from a single sample in a study of blood T cell repertoires in COVID-19. Sequencing was performed with immunoSEQ multiplex PCR; in TCRdb, only in-frame clones are kept and a portion is missing. The top ten hold 22% of the sample, which has fewer than 85,000 clones, 70% to 75% seen once. Sample: peripheral blood. Every receptor here comes from a man between 60 and 75 years old with acute or convalescent COVID-19. Each CDR3 is given with its conserved first and last residue. A D gene is named only where the DNA matches it firmly. Some rows mark clone size as missing; the rest say once, few, many or name a class of expanded clone.

TRBJ1-1 | TRBV11-2 | . | . | TGTGCCAGCACCCCATTGAGAGGGAGCACTGAAGCTTTCTTT | CASTPLRGSTEAFF
TRBJ2-3 | TRBV7-3 | . | . | TGTGCCAGCAGCTTACCGGGGGATACGCAGTATTTT | CASSLPGDTQYF
TRBJ2-3 | TRBV5-1 | . | . | TGCGCCAGCAGCTTGGTTTCCGGAGGAGAAGATACGCAGTATTTT | CASSLVSGGEDTQYF
TRBJ2-2 | TRBV5-4 | . | . | TGTGCCAGCACCGGGGGACAGTTGAACACCGGGGAGCTGTTTTTT | CASTGGQLNTGELFF
TRBJ2-3 | TRBV9 | once | TRBD2 | TGTGCCAGCAGTTCTGGGACTAGCGGGGGGACAGATACGCAGTATTTT | CASSSGTSGGTDTQYF
TRBJ1-1 | TRBV5-1 | . | . | TGCGCCAGCAGCTTGGAGAGGACAAGAGAAGCTTTCTTT | CASSLERTREAFF
TRBJ1-5 | TRBV6-1 | few | TRBD1 | TGTGCCAGCAGTGAAGGGACCGGGACAGGGCCTCAGCCCCAGCATTTT | CASSEGTGTGPQPQHF
TRBJ1-1 | TRBV28 | . | . | TGTGCCAGCGGGACGGGGGGCACTGAAGCTTTCTTT | CASGTGGTEAFF
TRBJ2-5 | TRBV5-1 | . | TRBD1 | TGCGCCAGCAGCTTGGAGGGACAGCAAGAGACCCAGTACTTC | CASSLEGQQETQYF
TRBJ1-2 | TRBV5-1 | . | . | TGCGCCAGCAGCTTGGCCTTTAAGGCGTCGGGGGTTATGTCGGGTAGCTATGGCTACACCTTC | CASSLAFKASGVMSGSYGYTF
TRBJ2-7 | TRBV3-1/TRBV3-2 | once | . | TGTGCCAGCAGCCAGCCCTTAGGGGGAGGGCCGACCAAGCAGTACTTC | CASSQPLGGGPTKQYF
TRBJ1-2 | TRBV6-6 | . | TRBD1 | TGTGCCAGCAGTGAGTTAGGGGGCGGCTATGGCTACACCTTC | CASSELGGGYGYTF
TRBJ1-2 | TRBV19 | . | . | TGTGCCAGTACCGCAGGGGTGGGCGGTGTTTATGGCTACACCTTC | CASTAGVGGVYGYTF
TRBJ2-2 | TRBV5-4 | few | TRBD2 | TGTGCCAGCAGCCCAGGACTAGCGGGGCGCACCGGGGAGCTGTTTTTT | CASSPGLAGRTGELFF
TRBJ1-1 | TRBV5-1 | . | . | TGCGCCAGCAGCTTGTCGGCAGGGGACGGGCGAACTGAAGCTTTCTTT | CASSLSAGDGRTEAFF
TRBJ1-3 | TRBV11-2 | . | . | TGTGCCAGCAGCTTGATGACAGCAGCCTCTGGAAACACCATATATTTT | CASSLMTAASGNTIYF
TRBJ1-4 | TRBV19 | . | TRBD1 | TGTGCCAGTAGTACCCCCGGACAGGATGAAAAACTGTTTTTT | CASSTPGQDEKLFF
TRBJ2-7 | TRBV6-5 | . | TRBD1 | TGTGCCAGCAGCAGACAGGGCTACGAGCAGTACTTC | CASSRQGYEQYF
TRBJ2-1 | TRBV18 | . | . | TGTGCCAGCTCGCCGGGGGGCTTTTCCTACAATGAGCAGTTCTTC | CASSPGGFSYNEQFF
TRBJ2-3 | TRBV27 | . | . | TGTGCCAGCAGTTTACAGGGCAGGGGAACAGATACGCAGTATTTT | CASSLQGRGTDTQYF
TRBJ1-5 | TRBV7-9 | . | . | TGTGCCAGCAGCTTAAGCCCCCCGGGGGACTACAATCAGCCCCAGCATTTT | CASSLSPPGDYNQPQHF
TRBJ2-2 | TRBV2 | . | TRBD2 | TGTGCCAGCAGTGAACGTGGACTAGCGGCTATCGCGAACACTGGGGAGCTGTTTTTT | CASSERGLAAIANTGELFF
TRBJ2-5 | TRBV14 | . | TRBD2 | TGTGCCAGCAGCCTAGCGGGGGGTGGCGAGACCCAGTACTTC | CASSLAGGGETQYF
TRBJ2-5 | TRBV7-9 | . | . | TGTGCCAGCAGCTTGCGAGGCAGGGAAGAGACCCAGTACTTC | CASSLRGREETQYF
TRBJ2-5 | TRBV18 | . | TRBD2 | TGTGCCAGCTCACCACCCCGAGGGATTAGCGGGAGCGGAGAGACCCAGTACTTC | CASSPPRGISGSGETQYF
TRBJ2-7 | TRBV3-1/TRBV3-2 | . | . | TGTGCCAGCAGCCAGGGGGCCCTCGGCGAGCAGTACTTC | CASSQGALGEQYF
TRBJ2-5 | TRBV12-3/TRBV12-4 | . | TRBD1 | TGTGCCAGCAGTTCAGGGGGAGAGACCCAGTACTTC | CASSSGGETQYF
TRBJ2-5 | TRBV7-2 | . | . | TGTGCCAGCAGCTTCTTTACGCGGGAGACCCAGTACTTC | CASSFFTRETQYF
TRBJ2-3 | TRBV20-1 | once | . | TGCAGTGCTAGTGTGAAAGGGAAACCTAGCGCGCAGTATTTT | CSASVKGKPSAQYF
TRBJ2-5 | TRBV30 | . | . | TGTGCCTGGAGTGTCAAGGGGGTCGGGACCCAGTACTTC | CAWSVKGVGTQYF
TRBJ2-5 | TRBV24-1 | . | . | TGTGCCACCAGTGACATTGAGACCCAGTACTTC | CATSDIETQYF